This TCR beta chain was retrieved from a study of T cell responses to AZD1222 COVID-19 vaccine. Study conclusions and caveats: At study baseline, merely several AZD1222 recipients were seropositive.

The table came from immunoSEQ multiplex PCR; TCRdb's copy has only in-frame clones and leaves some out. The data hold about 94,000 clones, with around 84% observed a single time. A word on this clone: Its antigen is currently unknown.

The specimen comprised peripheral blood, sampled 28 days after the second AZD1222 dose. The sequence was obtained from an adult who received the AZD1222 COVID-19 vaccine.

CDR3 sequence reads: CASSLDRNYEQYF. The DNA for the CDR3 is TGTGCCAGCAGCCTGGACAGGAACTACGAGCAGTACTTC. The chain carries TRBV7-3 and TRBJ2-7; TRBD1 agrees at 7 bases. The CDR3 has 13 residues. The ends lost 5 bases at V and 3 bases at J; junction bases unmatched: 4. Germline loops: CDR1 SGHTA, CDR2 FQGTGA.